The rows below give T cell receptor beta chains drawn from one sample of a study of blood T cell repertoires in COVID-19. TCRdb's table, derived via immunoSEQ multiplex PCR, lists solely in-frame clones and lacks some. The sample comprises 270,000 or so clones, 86% of which are singletons, and 9.5% to 15% rests with the top ten. What was sequenced was peripheral blood. The receptors here all came from a woman in her twenties or thirties with COVID-19, enrolled during active disease. CDR3s include the opening cysteine and the closing phenylalanine or tryptophan. The D gene is left open where the match is weak. Clone size is stated in some rows and not others, as once, few, many or a class when expanded.

J gene: TRBJ2-2
D gene: TRBD1
V gene: TRBV4-1
CDR3 length: 15
clone size: -
CDR3 DNA: TGCGCCAGCAGCCAAGCTACCAGGGGGACCGGGGAGCTGTTTTTT
CDR3 protein: CASSQATRGTGELFF

J gene: TRBJ1-4
D gene: -
V gene: TRBV7-8
CDR3 length: 13
clone size: -
CDR3 DNA: TGTGCCAGCGCTCCCGGAGGGAAGGCAGAACTGTTTTTT
CDR3 protein: CASAPGGKAELFF

J gene: TRBJ2-2
D gene: -
V gene: TRBV3-1/TRBV3-2
CDR3 length: 11
clone size: -
CDR3 DNA: TGTGCCAGCACGGACACCGGGGAGCTGTTTTTT
CDR3 protein: CASTDTGELFF

J gene: TRBJ1-2
D gene: TRBD1
V gene: TRBV9
CDR3 length: 14
clone size: once
CDR3 DNA: TGTGCCAGCAGCGGGTGGACAGGGAACTATGGCTACACCTTC
CDR3 protein: CASSGWTGNYGYTF

J gene: TRBJ2-7
D gene: -
V gene: TRBV5-5
CDR3 length: 15
clone size: -
CDR3 DNA: TGTGCCAGCAGCTTAGCGACCCGCAGGGGCTACGAGCAGTACTTC
CDR3 protein: CASSLATRRGYEQYF

J gene: TRBJ2-7
D gene: TRBD2
V gene: TRBV4-1
CDR3 length: 16
clone size: once
CDR3 DNA: TGCGCCAGCAGCCCCAGGGCGCTAGCGGCTCCCTACGAGCAGTACTTC
CDR3 protein: CASSPRALAAPYEQYF

J gene: TRBJ1-6
D gene: -
V gene: TRBV6-6
CDR3 length: 15
clone size: -
CDR3 DNA: TGTGCCAGCAGTCTAACTCTCAGGGATGGTTCACCCCTCCACTTT
CDR3 protein: CASSLTLRDGSPLHF

J gene: TRBJ1-2
D gene: -
V gene: TRBV28
CDR3 length: 12
clone size: -
CDR3 DNA: TGTGCCAGCAGTTCTGGCCACTATGGCTACACCTTC
CDR3 protein: CASSSGHYGYTF

J gene: TRBJ2-1
D gene: TRBD2
V gene: TRBV19
CDR3 length: 14
clone size: -
CDR3 DNA: TGTGCCACCACCCTAGCGGGGGCAAACAATGAGCAGTTCTTC
CDR3 protein: CATTLAGANNEQFF

J gene: TRBJ1-6
D gene: -
V gene: TRBV6-5
CDR3 length: 15
clone size: -
CDR3 DNA: TGTGCCAGCAGAGAGAACAGTCCAGATAATTCACCCCTCCACTTT
CDR3 protein: CASRENSPDNSPLHF

J gene: TRBJ1-2
D gene: -
V gene: TRBV28
CDR3 length: 11
clone size: -
CDR3 DNA: TGTGCCACCCAGGTATCCTATGGCTACACCTTC
CDR3 protein: CATQVSYGYTF

J gene: TRBJ1-6
D gene: -
V gene: TRBV28
CDR3 length: 16
clone size: -
CDR3 DNA: TGTGCCACCCTCCGGGGGGCCCGCTCCTATAATTCACCCCTCCACTTT
CDR3 protein: CATLRGARSYNSPLHF

J gene: TRBJ1-2
D gene: -
V gene: TRBV28
CDR3 length: 12
clone size: -
CDR3 DNA: TGTGCCAGCAGTGAGGGCAACTATGGCTACACCTTC
CDR3 protein: CASSEGNYGYTF

J gene: TRBJ2-6
D gene: TRBD2
V gene: TRBV2
CDR3 length: 20
clone size: -
CDR3 DNA: TGTGCCAGCAGGGGGACTAGCGGGGGAGTAAGGTCGCCTGGGGCCAACGTCCTGACTTTC
CDR3 protein: CASRGTSGGVRSPGANVLTF

J gene: TRBJ2-7
D gene: -
V gene: TRBV6-5
CDR3 length: 14
clone size: -
CDR3 DNA: TGTGCCAGCAGTTACTCGAGCAATTCCTACGAGCAGTACTTC
CDR3 protein: CASSYSSNSYEQYF

J gene: TRBJ2-2
D gene: TRBD1
V gene: TRBV7-9
CDR3 length: 15
clone size: -
CDR3 DNA: TGTGCCAGCAGCTTAACCAGGGGGCGGACCGGGGAGCTGTTTTTT
CDR3 protein: CASSLTRGRTGELFF

J gene: TRBJ1-2
D gene: TRBD1
V gene: TRBV5-4
CDR3 length: 14
clone size: -
CDR3 DNA: TGTGCCAGCAGTCCAGATGACAGGGATGTTGGCTACACCTTC
CDR3 protein: CASSPDDRDVGYTF

J gene: TRBJ1-4
D gene: -
V gene: TRBV5-5
CDR3 length: 15
clone size: -
CDR3 DNA: TGTGCCAGCAGCTTGGTAACGGGAACTAATGAAAAACTGTTTTTT
CDR3 protein: CASSLVTGTNEKLFF

J gene: TRBJ2-7
D gene: TRBD1
V gene: TRBV27
CDR3 length: 13
clone size: -
CDR3 DNA: TGTGCCAGCAGTTTAACCGCGGACAGGGTACAGTACTTC
CDR3 protein: CASSLTADRVQYF

J gene: TRBJ2-3
D gene: -
V gene: TRBV7-9
CDR3 length: 13
clone size: -
CDR3 DNA: TGTGCCAGCCAGGGGAGAATGGCAGATACGCAGTATTTT
CDR3 protein: CASQGRMADTQYF

J gene: TRBJ2-1
D gene: TRBD2
V gene: TRBV29-1
CDR3 length: 12
clone size: -
CDR3 DNA: TGCAGCGTTCGGACTAGAGGGTTTGAGCAGTTCTTC
CDR3 protein: CSVRTRGFEQFF

J gene: TRBJ2-2
D gene: TRBD2
V gene: TRBV24-1
CDR3 length: 21
clone size: -
CDR3 DNA: TGTGCCACCAGTGACTGGGACTACCAAACCGTTGGGGAAAGCGGGGCCGGGGAGCTGTTTTTT
CDR3 protein: CATSDWDYQTVGESGAGELFF

J gene: TRBJ2-2
D gene: TRBD1
V gene: TRBV27
CDR3 length: 16
clone size: -
CDR3 DNA: TGTGCCAGCAGACCTGGGACAGGGGGATACACCGGGGAGCTGTTTTTT
CDR3 protein: CASRPGTGGYTGELFF

J gene: TRBJ2-7
D gene: TRBD1
V gene: TRBV25-1
CDR3 length: 11
clone size: -
CDR3 DNA: TGTGCCAGCCATACAGGGGTCGAGCAGTACTTC
CDR3 protein: CASHTGVEQYF

J gene: TRBJ2-5
D gene: -
V gene: TRBV12-5
CDR3 length: 14
clone size: -
CDR3 DNA: TGTGCTAGTGGCCCAGGACAGAGCCAAGAGACCCAGTACTTC
CDR3 protein: CASGPGQSQETQYF

J gene: TRBJ1-1
D gene: TRBD1
V gene: TRBV5-5
CDR3 length: 16
clone size: -
CDR3 DNA: TGTGCCAGCAGCTTAAGTCGTGTGACAGGGGCCACTGAAGCTTTCTTT
CDR3 protein: CASSLSRVTGATEAFF

J gene: TRBJ2-3
D gene: TRBD1
V gene: TRBV28
CDR3 length: 17
clone size: -
CDR3 DNA: TGTGCCAGCAGTTTGGGGCCGGGACAGGGAAACACAGATACGCAGTATTTT
CDR3 protein: CASSLGPGQGNTDTQYF

J gene: TRBJ1-1
D gene: TRBD1
V gene: TRBV25-1
CDR3 length: 13
clone size: -
CDR3 DNA: TGTGCCAGCAGAACAGGGGGTAGCGATGAAGCTTTCTTT
CDR3 protein: CASRTGGSDEAFF

J gene: TRBJ1-2
D gene: TRBD1
V gene: TRBV7-8
CDR3 length: 16
clone size: -
CDR3 DNA: TGTGCCAGCAGCAGGCGAACAGGGGGCGCGAGGGGTGGCTACACCTTC
CDR3 protein: CASSRRTGGARGGYTF

J gene: TRBJ2-7
D gene: -
V gene: TRBV19
CDR3 length: 15
clone size: -
CDR3 DNA: TGTGCCAGTAGTACGAACAGGGCACCGACCGACGAGCAGTACTTC
CDR3 protein: CASSTNRAPTDEQYF

J gene: TRBJ2-3
D gene: -
V gene: TRBV19
CDR3 length: 16
clone size: once
CDR3 DNA: TGTGCCAGTAGTATATCCTTCCCCCCTAGAATAGATACGCAGTATTTT
CDR3 protein: CASSISFPPRIDTQYF

J gene: TRBJ1-1
D gene: TRBD1
V gene: TRBV7-8
CDR3 length: 12
clone size: -
CDR3 DNA: TGTGCCAGCAGCTATAACAGGGGTGAAGCTTTCTTT
CDR3 protein: CASSYNRGEAFF

J gene: TRBJ1-1
D gene: -
V gene: TRBV10-2
CDR3 length: 16
clone size: -
CDR3 DNA: TGCGCCAGCAGTGATATCGCGCCCAGGAGGGGGGGAGAAGCTTTCTTT
CDR3 protein: CASSDIAPRRGGEAFF

J gene: TRBJ2-3
D gene: TRBD2
V gene: TRBV7-8
CDR3 length: 15
clone size: -
CDR3 DNA: TGTGCCAGCAGCGGTGGGACTAGCGGGGGGTATACGCAGTATTTT
CDR3 protein: CASSGGTSGGYTQYF

J gene: TRBJ1-6
D gene: -
V gene: TRBV6-5
CDR3 length: 13
clone size: -
CDR3 DNA: TGTGCCAGCTACAACAGGGCTAATTCACCCCTCCACTTT
CDR3 protein: CASYNRANSPLHF

J gene: TRBJ2-7
D gene: -
V gene: TRBV3-1/TRBV3-2
CDR3 length: 14
clone size: -
CDR3 DNA: TGTGCCAGCAGCCTAGCCTCGACGGAGAGGGAGCAGTACTTC
CDR3 protein: CASSLASTEREQYF

J gene: TRBJ2-1
D gene: TRBD1
V gene: TRBV28
CDR3 length: 15
clone size: -
CDR3 DNA: TGTGCCAGCAGGGTCCTACCGCCGGGACAGAATGAGCAGTTCTTC
CDR3 protein: CASRVLPPGQNEQFF

J gene: TRBJ2-7
D gene: -
V gene: TRBV6-5
CDR3 length: 14
clone size: -
CDR3 DNA: TGTGCCAGCAGTTACCTAGGTCCCGGTATTGAGCAGTACTTC
CDR3 protein: CASSYLGPGIEQYF

J gene: TRBJ1-3
D gene: TRBD1
V gene: TRBV3-1/TRBV3-2
CDR3 length: 16
clone size: few
CDR3 DNA: TGTGCCAGCAGCCTGGGGACAGGGGCATCTGGAAACACCATATATTTT
CDR3 protein: CASSLGTGASGNTIYF

J gene: TRBJ2-3
D gene: -
V gene: TRBV5-1
CDR3 length: 15
clone size: -
CDR3 DNA: TGCGCCAGCAGCCCCGGACTCCCTAGCACAGATACGCAGTATTTT
CDR3 protein: CASSPGLPSTDTQYF

J gene: TRBJ1-2
D gene: -
V gene: TRBV14
CDR3 length: 13
clone size: few
CDR3 DNA: TGTGCCAGCAGCCAAGTTGTTTTGGGCGGCTACACCTTC
CDR3 protein: CASSQVVLGGYTF

J gene: TRBJ1-6
D gene: -
V gene: TRBV2
CDR3 length: 17
clone size: -
CDR3 DNA: TGTGCCAGCAAAGACAGGCGCCGATTTACGGATAATTCACCCCTCCACTTT
CDR3 protein: CASKDRRRFTDNSPLHF

J gene: TRBJ2-5
D gene: TRBD2
V gene: TRBV7-9
CDR3 length: 13
clone size: -
CDR3 DNA: TGTGCCAGCAGAACGGGGGGGCCAGAGACCCAGTACTTC
CDR3 protein: CASRTGGPETQYF

J gene: TRBJ2-5
D gene: TRBD2
V gene: TRBV7-8
CDR3 length: 15
clone size: -
CDR3 DNA: TGTGCCAGCAGGTCAACGGCGACTAGCTCGGAGACCCAGTACTTC
CDR3 protein: CASRSTATSSETQYF

J gene: TRBJ2-7
D gene: -
V gene: TRBV25-1
CDR3 length: 14
clone size: -
CDR3 DNA: TGTGCCAGCAGTGACCGAAGTGAGGCTTACGAGCAGTACTTC
CDR3 protein: CASSDRSEAYEQYF

J gene: TRBJ2-4
D gene: -
V gene: TRBV5-1
CDR3 length: 14
clone size: -
CDR3 DNA: TGCGCCAGCAGCTTGGCAGGGATCGAAAACATTCAGTACTTC
CDR3 protein: CASSLAGIENIQYF

J gene: TRBJ1-2
D gene: -
V gene: TRBV4-1
CDR3 length: 17
clone size: -
CDR3 DNA: TGCGCCAGCAGCCACCCCACGGGCGGGCCGAAGAACTATGGCTACACCTTC
CDR3 protein: CASSHPTGGPKNYGYTF

J gene: TRBJ2-1
D gene: TRBD2
V gene: TRBV27
CDR3 length: 16
clone size: once
CDR3 DNA: TGTGCCAGCAGTCCATCTCTAGCGGAGTCCTACAATGAGCAGTTCTTC
CDR3 protein: CASSPSLAESYNEQFF

J gene: TRBJ2-1
D gene: TRBD1
V gene: TRBV19
CDR3 length: 17
clone size: -
CDR3 DNA: TGTGCCAGTAGTATGGACAGGGGGCCCAACTCCTACAATGAGCAGTTCTTC
CDR3 protein: CASSMDRGPNSYNEQFF

J gene: TRBJ2-3
D gene: -
V gene: TRBV6-5
CDR3 length: 13
clone size: -
CDR3 DNA: TGTGCCAGCAGTTATTATAGTACAGATACGCAGTATTTT
CDR3 protein: CASSYYSTDTQYF

J gene: TRBJ2-2
D gene: TRBD1
V gene: TRBV6-5
CDR3 length: 15
clone size: -
CDR3 DNA: TGTGCCAGCAGTCGTGACAGGGGGCGTTTCGGGGAGCTGTTTTTT
CDR3 protein: CASSRDRGRFGELFF

J gene: TRBJ1-1
D gene: -
V gene: TRBV20-1
CDR3 length: 11
clone size: many
CDR3 DNA: TGCAGTGCTCCCGTGAACACTGAAGCTTTCTTT
CDR3 protein: CSAPVNTEAFF

J gene: TRBJ1-5
D gene: TRBD1
V gene: TRBV3-1/TRBV3-2
CDR3 length: 17
clone size: -
CDR3 DNA: TGTGCCAGCAGCCAAGATGTGAGGGAGCGACAGGGTCAGCCCCAGCATTTT
CDR3 protein: CASSQDVRERQGQPQHF